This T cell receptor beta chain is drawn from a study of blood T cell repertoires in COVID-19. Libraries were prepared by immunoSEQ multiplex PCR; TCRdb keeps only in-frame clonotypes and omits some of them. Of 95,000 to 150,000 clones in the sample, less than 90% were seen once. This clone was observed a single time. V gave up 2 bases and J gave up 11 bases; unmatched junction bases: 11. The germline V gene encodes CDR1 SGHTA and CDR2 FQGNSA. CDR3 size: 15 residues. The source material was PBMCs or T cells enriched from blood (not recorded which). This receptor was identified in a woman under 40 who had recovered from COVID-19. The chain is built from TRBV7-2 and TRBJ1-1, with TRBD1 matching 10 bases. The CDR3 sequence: CASSLQTGQGFVAFF. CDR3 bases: TGTGCCAGCAGCTTACAAACGGGACAGGGGTTTGTGGCTTTCTTT. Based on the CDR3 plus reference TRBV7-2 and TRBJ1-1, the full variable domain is GAGVSQSPSNKVTEKGKDVELRCDPISGHTALYWYRQSLGQGLEFLIYFQGNSAPDKSGLPSDRFSAERTGGSVSTLTIQRTQQEDSAVYLCASSLQTGQGFVAFFGQGTRLTVV.